A single sample is the source of the 20 T cell receptor beta chains below, sequenced in a study of early T cells in non-severe SARS-CoV-2 infection. TCRdb re-analysed the 5' RACE reads in MiXCR, keeping a single row per CDR3 protein. The data show tens of thousands of distinct CDR3 sequences, with around 13% seen just once and more than 3.5% held by the top ten. Sequencing used whole blood. The receptors stem from an adult who was a healthcare worker with PCR-confirmed SARS-CoV-2 infection or an uninfected control (not recorded which).

V is TRBV10-1 and J is TRBJ2-1, with D perhaps matching TRBD2 (5 bases). The CDR3 contains 14 residues. Germline V lookup: CDR1 WNHNN, CDR2 SYGVQD (reference sequence). V dropped 2 bases and J dropped 8 bases, with 13 bases sitting between them. CDR3 loop: CASSERGPVDEQFF. Written as DNA, the CDR3 is TGCGCCAGCAGTGAGCGCGGGCCCGTGGATGAGCAGTTCTTC.

The chain recombines TRBV6-2 or TRBV6-3 with TRBJ1-6; TRBD1 might be the D (5 bases). The V end was cut by 4 bases, the J end by 7 bases, with 17 bases between. The CDR3 sequence is 16 residues long. Per the germline V gene, CDR1 is MNHEY and CDR2 is SVGEGT. The CDR3: CASSFIEGSWNSPLHF. The CDR3 bases are TGTGCCAGCAGTTTCATTGAGGGGTCTTGGAATTCACCCCTCCACTTT.

This clonotype was counted ten times or more. J is TRBJ1-1 and V is TRBV5-1, with D uncertain. V gave up 0 bases and J gave up 1 base, with 7 bases separating them. The CDR3 runs to 14 residues. CDR1 is SGHRS and CDR2 is YFSETQ in the germline V gene. CDR3 residues: CASSLDRENTEAFF. The CDR3 coding sequence is TGCGCCAGCAGCTTGGATAGGGAGAACACTGAAGCTTTCTTT.

This clonotype was found a few times. The chain combines TRBV19 with TRBJ2-3; a possible D gene is TRBD2 (5 bases). In germline, CDR1 is LNHDA, CDR2 SQIVND (reference sequence). The CDR3 is made up of 16 amino acids. Trimming left V 3 bases short and J 1 base short, with 14 bases between. In nucleotides, the CDR3 is TGTGCCAGTAGTATGGCAGCGGACGGGGGCACAGATACGCAGTATTTT. Amino acids: CASSMAADGGTDTQYF.

The chain recombines TRBV5-6 with TRBJ1-1, with no clear D. With 3 bases removed from V and 1 base from J, the gap between germline ends came to 4 bases. Germline V lookup: CDR1 SGHDT, CDR2 YYEEEE. The CDR3 totals 12 residues. CDR3 nucleotide sequence: TGTGCCAGCAGCTGGGCGAACACTGAAGCTTTCTTT. Residues: CASSWANTEAFF.

This clonotype appeared many times. V is TRBV11-2 and J is TRBJ1-5, with 8 bases lining up with TRBD1. This CDR3 is 14 amino acids long. Looked up from germline, CDR1 is SGHAT and CDR2 is FQNNGV. V lost 5 bases and J lost 6; bases outside the gene matches: 6. CDR3 coding DNA: TGTGCCAGCAGCCACTCAGGGGGCTCTCAGCCCCAGCATTTT. It encodes CASSHSGGSQPQHF.

This clonotype came up many times. CDR3 sequence reads: CAITDGGNSPLHF. CDR3 nucleotide sequence: TGTGCCATCACCGACGGAGGAAATTCACCCCTCCACTTT. The chain has TRBV10-3 and TRBJ1-6; the D is unclear. The CDR3 has 13 residues. Per germline, CDR1 ENHRY and CDR2 SYGVKD. V lost 7 bases to trimming and J lost 7 bases, with 11 bases between them.

The chain recombines TRBV19 with TRBJ1-2; tentative D call: TRBD1 (5 bases). There are 13 residues in the CDR3. Germline CDR1 is LNHDA and CDR2 is SQIVND (reference sequence). Trimming shortened V by 7 bases and J by 4 bases, and 13 bases separated the two germline ends. Here the CDR3 reads CASTGTVGYGYTF. The CDR3 nucleotides are TGTGCCAGTACCGGGACGGTCGGCTATGGCTACACCTTC.

Only a few counts were recorded for this clonotype. The chain joins TRBV6-5 to TRBJ2-7; D unresolved. The CDR3 contains 13 residues. The V end was cut by 10 bases, the J end by 3 bases, with 16 bases between. The germline CDR1 and CDR2 sequences are MNHEY and SVGAGI. CDR3 loop: CATFDRSIYEQYF. CDR3 in DNA: TGTGCCACCTTCGATAGGAGTATCTACGAGCAGTACTTC.

This clonotype turned up a few times. The chain recombines TRBV6-5 with TRBJ2-5; 8 bases map to TRBD1. Germline CDR1 is MNHEY and CDR2 is SVGAGI. After removal of 5 bases from V and 1 base from J, the junction contained 0 bases not matched to a gene. The CDR3 sequence is 13 residues long. The CDR3 sequence: CASSDRGQETQYF. The CDR3 DNA reads as TGTGCCAGCAGTGACAGGGGCCAAGAGACCCAGTACTTC.

This clonotype has ten or more counts. V usage is TRBV5-1 and J usage is TRBJ2-7, with TRBD1 identical over 9 bases. Looked up from germline, CDR1 is SGHRS and CDR2 is YFSETQ. The CDR3 is 14 residues long. V lost 4 bases to trimming and J lost 4 bases; unmatched junction nucleotides: 6. The CDR3 nucleotides read TGCGCCAGCAGCCCGACGGGACAGGGTTACGAGCAGTACTTC. This sequence encodes CASSPTGQGYEQYF.

This clonotype was seen a few times. V and J are TRBV2 and TRBJ1-2, with a tentative D call TRBD1 (5 bases). The CDR3 covers 13 residues. V was pared by 2 bases and J by 8 bases, with 12 bases between. Per the germline V gene, CDR1 is SNHLY and CDR2 is FYNNEI. CDR3 in DNA: TGTGCCAGCAGTGAAATTCAGGGAGGAGGCTACACCTTC. Translation: CASSEIQGGGYTF.

J is TRBJ2-7 and V is TRBV6-5; the D gene is possibly TRBD1 (6 bases). Germline V gives CDR1 MNHEY, CDR2 SVGAGI. The ends were cut back, 0 bases at V and 4 bases at J, with 13 bases in the middle. CDR3 length equals 15 residues. The CDR3 DNA reads TGTGCCAGCAGTTACTCGCCAGGGGTCGGATACGAGCAGTACTTC. Amino acid sequence: CASSYSPGVGYEQYF.

The gene calls are TRBV11-3 and TRBJ2-2, with TRBD1 matching 9 bases. This CDR3 has 16 amino acids. J lost 1 base, V lost 3 bases, and 3 bases had no gene match. Germline V gene data show CDR1 as SGHNT and CDR2 as YENEEA. The CDR3 here is CASSFRGQGNTGELFF. DNA of the CDR3: TGTGCCAGCAGCTTCCGGGGACAGGGGAACACCGGGGAGCTGTTTTTT.

This clonotype was seen more than once but under ten times. This sequence joins TRBV18 and TRBJ2-7; 9 nucleotides line up with TRBD1. Germline CDR1 is KGHSH and CDR2 is LQKENI. V lost 5 bases to trimming and J lost 7 bases; unmatched junction nucleotides: 9. This CDR3 has 14 residues. The CDR3 loop reads CASSETWDRAEQYF. The CDR3, as DNA: TGTGCCAGCTCAGAAACATGGGACAGGGCGGAGCAGTACTTC. Combining the CDR3 with reference TRBV18 and TRBJ2-7 gives the whole variable domain NAGVMQNPRHLVRRRGQEARLRCSPMKGHSHVYWYRQLPEEGLKFMVYLQKENIIDESGMPKERFSAEFPKEGPSILRIQQVVRGDSAAYFCASSETWDRAEQYFGPGTRLTVT.

There are a few counts of this clonotype. This chain links TRBV4-1 with TRBJ2-7; D is uncertain. Germline CDR1 is MGHRA and CDR2 is YSYEKL. The CDR3 is 13 amino acids. V shed 3 bases and J shed 2 bases, with 8 bases lying between them. In DNA form, the CDR3 reads TGCGCCAGCAGCCAGCAGACAACCTACGAGCAGTACTTC. Residues: CASSQQTTYEQYF.

This clonotype was picked up a small number of times. The genes are TRBV5-1 and TRBJ1-1; TRBD1 matches at 9 bases. Trimming removed 4 bases from V and 8 bases from J; junction bases left unmatched: 3. The CDR3 has 12 amino acids. The germline gives CDR1 SGHRS, CDR2 YFSETQ. CDR3 sequence: CASSIGTGEAFF. The CDR3 nucleotides are TGCGCCAGCAGCATAGGGACAGGGGAAGCTTTCTTT.

V gene TRBV7-2 combines with J gene TRBJ1-5; perhaps TRBD1 as D (6 bases). Per the germline V gene, CDR1 is SGHTA and CDR2 is FQGNSA. V lost 2 bases and J lost 1, with 6 bases in between. The length of the CDR3 is 14 residues. DNA for the CDR3: TGTGCCAGCAGCTTAACAGGGAGCAATCAGCCCCAGCATTTT. Translating it yields CASSLTGSNQPQHF. Using reference TRBV7-2 and TRBJ1-5 for the parts outside the CDR3, the full variable domain is GAGVSQSPSNKVTEKGKDVELRCDPISGHTALYWYRQSLGQGLEFLIYFQGNSAPDKSGLPSDRFSAERTGGSVSTLTIQRTQQEDSAVYLCASSLTGSNQPQHFGDGTRLSIL.

This clonotype qualifies as medium-sized. This rearrangement joins TRBV7-6 to TRBJ2-1; possibly TRBD1 or TRBD2 for D (5 bases each). Germline V CDR1 and CDR2: SGHVS, FNYEAQ. V lost 5 bases and J lost 8, with 10 bases in between. The CDR3 has 12 amino acids. This chain's CDR3 is CASSHRDDEQFF. The CDR3 bases are TGTGCCAGCAGCCATAGGGACGATGAGCAGTTCTTC.

The chain joins TRBV9 to TRBJ2-2; D gene uncertain. Trimming took 0 bases from V and 6 from J, leaving 6 bases between them. The CDR3 runs 13 residues. Germline V lookup: CDR1 SGDLS, CDR2 YYNGEE. CDR3 sequence (DNA): TGTGCCAGCAGCGTAGTCGGAGCCGGGGAGCTGTTTTTT. Its translation is CASSVVGAGELFF.